These T cell receptor beta chains were read from a single sample in a study of T-cell reconstitution after alpha-beta-depleted transplantation in children. From the PCR reads, TCRdb called clonotypes with MiXCR, one entry per CDR3 protein. The sample includes more than 250,000 distinct CDR3 sequences, 9.9% seen only once; the top ten take about a tenth. The sample was PBMCs from the stem cell graft donor, taken from the stem cell graft. The receptors come from a human donor who donated a stem cell graft to a child with SCID. CDR3s include the opening cysteine and the closing phenylalanine or tryptophan. Fields, in order: D gene, V gene, J gene, clone size, CDR3 DNA, CDR3 protein. D genes are given only for firm matches. Expanded clones are given a class, and other clones once, few, many or no size at all.

TRBD1	TRBV12-3/TRBV12-4	TRBJ1-2	.	TGTGCCAGCAGTTCCCGGGACAGGGGATCCTATGGCTACACCTTC	CASSSRDRGSYGYTF
.	TRBV21-1	TRBJ2-1	many	TGTGCCAGCAGCAACAGGGTGAGCTCCTACAATGAGCAGTTCTTC	CASSNRVSSYNEQFF
.	TRBV29-1	TRBJ2-3	few	TGCAGCGTTGAGTTATGGGGCCCGACAGATACGCAGTATTTT	CSVELWGPTDTQYF
.	TRBV7-6	TRBJ2-1	many	TGTGCCAGCAGCTTAGCTCGGAGCAACAATGAGCAGTTCTTC	CASSLARSNNEQFF
.	TRBV3-1	TRBJ2-3	.	TGTGCCAGCACCAAGCAGGACTCTTGGGGTGGAGGAACCACAGATACGCAGTATTTT	CASTKQDSWGGGTTDTQYF
TRBD2	TRBV5-1	TRBJ2-3	.	TGCGCCAGCAGCTTGGCTAGCGGGGAAAATACGCAGTATTTT	CASSLASGENTQYF
.	TRBV10-2	TRBJ2-3	few	TGCGCCAGCAGGCAGGCAGATACGCAGTATTTT	CASRQADTQYF
.	TRBV2	TRBJ2-1	many	TGTGCCAGCAGCAAAGACTCCGGAAAGCAGTTCTTC	CASSKDSGKQFF
.	TRBV28	TRBJ1-2	.	TGTGCCAGCAGTTTACCCTACACCTTC	CASSLPYTF
.	TRBV6-2/TRBV6-3	TRBJ2-7	.	TGTGCCAGCACCCCCCCCCTGGCCCCATACGAGCAGTACTTC	CASTPPLAPYEQYF
.	TRBV5-1	TRBJ1-6	many	TGCGCCAGCAGCTTGGTGGAGGGGAGCTCCTATAATTCACCCCTCCATTTT	CASSLVEGSSYNSPLHF
.	TRBV15	TRBJ2-1	many	TGTGCCACCAGCAGAGATTTATTGAGAAACAATGAGCAGTTCTTC	CATSRDLLRNNEQFF
TRBD1	TRBV5-6	TRBJ2-7	few	TGTGCCAGCAGCCGGGGGGACAGGGGGCGCGTAATGTACGAGCAGTACTTC	CASSRGDRGRVMYEQYF
.	TRBV6-5	TRBJ1-2	.	TGTGCCAGCAGTTACACCCTTACAGGGTATGGCTACACCTTC	CASSYTLTGYGYTF
.	TRBV20-1	TRBJ1-2	.	TGCAGTGCTAGAATTGCAGCAACTAACTATGGCTACACCTTC	CSARIAATNYGYTF
.	TRBV29-1	TRBJ1-4	.	TGCAGCGTTTTGGGGGTTTCCGGGAATGAAAAACTGTTTTTT	CSVLGVSGNEKLFF
.	TRBV10-3	TRBJ2-7	.	TGTGCCATGGGGGATCACCTGGATCCCTACGAGCAGTACTTC	CAMGDHLDPYEQYF
TRBD2	TRBV12-3/TRBV12-4	TRBJ2-5	.	TGTGCCAGCAGCTCGACTAGCGAGTACCAAGAGACCCAGTACTTC	CASSSTSEYQETQYF
.	TRBV18	TRBJ2-2	many	TGTGCCAGCTCACAAGACGGAGCCCTCCGGTCCGGGGAGCTGTTTTTT	CASSQDGALRSGELFF
TRBD2	TRBV7-6	TRBJ2-3	once	TGTGCCAGCAGCTCGGGACTAGCAAACTTGGATACGCAGTATTTT	CASSSGLANLDTQYF
.	TRBV10-3	TRBJ1-1	.	TGTGCCATCAGTGGGGAACAGGCGGTACCGAACACTGAAGCTTTCTTT	CAISGEQAVPNTEAFF
TRBD2	TRBV29-1	TRBJ2-3	few	TGCAGCGCGCGACTGGGGGGGATCACAGATACGCAGTATTTT	CSARLGGITDTQYF
.	TRBV7-3	TRBJ2-5	few	TGTGCCAGCAGCTTAAGCTATTCAGAGACCCAGTACTTC	CASSLSYSETQYF
.	TRBV5-1	TRBJ2-1	.	TGCGCCAGCAGCCCGGGACACGAGCAGTTCTTC	CASSPGHEQFF
.	TRBV12-3/TRBV12-4	TRBJ2-2	.	TGTGCCAGCAGTTTACACGGAAACACCGGGGAGCTGTTTTTT	CASSLHGNTGELFF
.	TRBV3-1	TRBJ2-5	.	TGTGCCACCGACTCTGTGGCGGAGACCCAGTACTTC	CATDSVAETQYF
TRBD2	TRBV29-1	TRBJ2-5	.	TGCAGCGTTCCTACAGCGGGGGAGTATGAGACCCAGTACTTC	CSVPTAGEYETQYF
.	TRBV19	TRBJ2-3	.	TGTGCCAGTAGTCTCAGGGGTCCGGGCACAGATACGCAGTATTTT	CASSLRGPGTDTQYF
TRBD1	TRBV5-1	TRBJ1-1	many	TGCGCCAGCAGCCCAACAGGGGCCGGAACTGAAGCTTTCTTT	CASSPTGAGTEAFF
.	TRBV20-1	TRBJ1-4	.	TGCAGTGCTAGAGCTCGGGGAGTCGATGAAAAACCGTTTTTT	CSARARGVDEKPFF
.	TRBV6-1	TRBJ2-3	few	TGTGCCAGCAGCTCACAAGGGCCGCCAGATACGCAGTATTTT	CASSSQGPPDTQYF
.	TRBV7-9	TRBJ2-7	.	TGTGCCAGCAGCTTAGCGGGGGCCGAGCAGTACTTC	CASSLAGAEQYF
.	TRBV27	TRBJ1-6	few	TGTGCCAGCAGTTTCAAAAGGGGTCGAGATTCACCCCTCCACTTT	CASSFKRGRDSPLHF
.	TRBV12-5	TRBJ2-3	.	TGTGCTAGTGGCCTCCGGGACCACACAGATACGCAGTATTTT	CASGLRDHTDTQYF
.	TRBV5-6	TRBJ2-7	many	TGTGCCAGCAGCTTAATTCTTGGGACCGTCGCCTACGAGCAGTACTTC	CASSLILGTVAYEQYF
TRBD1	TRBV27	TRBJ2-7	.	TGTGCCAGCAGTTCCCCCCCGGACAGGTGCGCATACGAGCAGTACTTC	CASSSPPDRCAYEQYF
.	TRBV20-1	TRBJ2-7	.	TGCAGTGCCTCGCCGGGCCACGAGCAGTACTTC	CSASPGHEQYF
.	TRBV3-1	TRBJ1-6	.	TGTGCCAGCAGCCAAGATCAGAGGAAATCACCCCTCCACTTT	CASSQDQRKSPLHF
.	TRBV7-3	TRBJ1-6	few	TGTGCCAGCAGCTCAAGCCTTAATTCACCCCTCCACTTT	CASSSSLNSPLHF
.	TRBV6-1	TRBJ2-2	few	TGTGCCAGCAGTACCTATCGGGGGATTACCGGGGAGCTGTTTTTT	CASSTYRGITGELFF
.	TRBV12-3/TRBV12-4	TRBJ1-3	many	TGTGCCAGCAGTTTTTACGGAAACACCATATATTTT	CASSFYGNTIYF
.	TRBV10-1	TRBJ2-7	.	TGCGCCAGCAGAGAAACCTCCGGGGGCCACTACTACGAGCAGTACTTC	CASRETSGGHYYEQYF
.	TRBV20-1	TRBJ2-7	.	TGCAGTGCTAGCTTCGGACAGTGGTACGAGCAGTACTTC	CSASFGQWYEQYF
.	TRBV3-1	TRBJ1-1	.	TGTGCCAGCAGCCATACTCTGGGCACTGAAGCTTTCTTT	CASSHTLGTEAFF
.	TRBV6-5	TRBJ2-7	few	TGTGCCAGCAGTTACACCGGGACACTCTACGAGCAGTACTTC	CASSYTGTLYEQYF
.	TRBV12-5	TRBJ2-7	.	TGTGCTAGTGGTTTGGTATCGGTCTACGAGCAGTACTTC	CASGLVSVYEQYF
.	TRBV9	TRBJ2-7	.	TGTGCCAGCAGCACGGGGCCCGTTAGCTCCTACGAGCAGTACTTC	CASSTGPVSSYEQYF
.	TRBV7-9	TRBJ2-3	.	TGTGCCAGCAGCGCCTGGGACACCCCGGGAGATACGCAGTATTTT	CASSAWDTPGDTQYF
TRBD2	TRBV5-6	TRBJ2-1	many	TGTGCCAGCAGCTTGGGAGCGGGGGCAGACAATGAGCAGTTCTTC	CASSLGAGADNEQFF
TRBD2	TRBV3-1	TRBJ2-1	few	TGTGCCAGCAGCCTTCGGACTAGGCTCTACTACAATGAGCAGTTCTTC	CASSLRTRLYYNEQFF
.	TRBV10-3	TRBJ1-1	few	TGTGCCATCAGTGAGTCGGGGGTGAACACTGAAGCTTTCTTT	CAISESGVNTEAFF
TRBD1	TRBV6-6	TRBJ1-6	.	TGTGCCACCCAGGGGGACGGGAATTCACCCCTCCACTTT	CATQGDGNSPLHF
.	TRBV6-1	TRBJ2-5	few	TGTGCCAGCAGCCCGACCGGACGTAGCCAAGAGACCCAGTACTTC	CASSPTGRSQETQYF
.	TRBV12-3/TRBV12-4	TRBJ1-4	few	TGTGCCAGCAGTTTAAATAGCAGGGGTTTCGAAAAACTGTTTTTT	CASSLNSRGFEKLFF
.	TRBV3-1	TRBJ1-6	.	TGTGCCAGCAGCCAAGATCGCCAGGTGCGCAATTCACCCCTCCACTTT	CASSQDRQVRNSPLHF